At least ten counts were recorded for the clone carrying this T cell receptor (beta chain). Trimming removed 4 bases at V and 5 bases at J, with 19 bases between. The CDR3 extends over 15 amino acids. CDR1 SGHRS and CDR2 YFSETQ come from the germline V gene. This sample is part of a study of T cells in Graves' hyperthyroidism and ophthalmopathy. Amplification targeted TCR beta CDR3 regions from RNA transcripts. The study used the HTBI primer set for a first-round RT-PCR of the TCR CDR3. Each CDR3 protein gets one entry after TCRdb re-called the multiplex PCR reads with MiXCR. The sample records 500,000 to 750,000 distinct CDR3 sequences, 14% being singletons.

The origin of this receptor is a young woman with Graves' ophthalmopathy. The chain couples TRBV5-1 to TRBJ2-7; a weak D match, TRBD2 (5 bases). Sequenced input: blood. The CDR3 coding sequence is TGCGCCAGCAGCCTCGTCCCGCAGGACTTAGACGAGCAGTACTTC. Translated: CASSLVPQDLDEQYF. The full variable domain, in which reference TRBV5-1 and TRBJ2-7 provide the parts outside the CDR3, is KAGVTQTPRYLIKTRGQQVTLSCSPISGHRSVSWYQQTPGQGLQFLFEYFSETQRNKGNFPGRFSGRQFSNSRSEMNVSTLELGDSALYLCASSLVPQDLDEQYFGPGTRLTVT.